What follows are 25 T cell receptor beta chains derived from one specimen sequenced in a study of cytomegalovirus exposure and HLA in healthy donors. PCR involved 60 Vbeta and 13 Jbeta primers. Generated by immunoSEQ multiplex PCR, the TCRdb table keeps only in-frame clones and is missing some. The sample shows 85,000 to 100,000 clones, about 89% of them seen only once. Sequencing was carried out using PBMCs. The receptor set was obtained from a man aged 25 to 40 in good health and CMV-seropositive.

This sequence joins TRBV29-1 and TRBJ2-1; D is uncertain. Trimming stripped 1 base from V and 8 bases from J, with 12 bases between. The CDR3 contains 13 residues. Per germline, CDR1 SQVTM and CDR2 ANQGSEA. The chain's CDR3 is CSVEGPTPDEQFF. CDR3 nucleotides: TGCAGCGTTGAAGGTCCCACACCCGATGAGCAGTTCTTC.

This chain connects TRBV2 to TRBJ2-1, with a tentative D call TRBD1 (6 bases). The CDR3 totals 15 residues. Germline values: CDR1 SNHLY, CDR2 FYNNEI. Trimming pared 6 bases from V and 0 bases from J, leaving 12 bases between. Written as DNA, the CDR3 is TGTGCCAGCAGCGCAGGGGAGAGCTCCTACAATGAGCAGTTCTTC. Translating gives CASSAGESSYNEQFF.

This chain joins TRBV5-4 and TRBJ2-7; possibly TRBD2 for D (7 bases). Germline V gene lookup returns CDR1 SGHNT and CDR2 YYREEE (reference sequence). The CDR3 runs to 11 residues. V was trimmed by 5 bases and J by 6 bases, leaving 9 bases between them. In DNA form, the CDR3 reads TGTGCCAGCAGGGGGGGGCGCGAGCAGTACTTC. Translation gives CASRGGREQYF.

The rearrangement links TRBV4-1 to TRBJ2-1; D unresolved. The CDR3 contains 16 residues. Germline assignment: CDR1 MGHRA and CDR2 YSYEKL. V lost 0 bases and J lost 7, with 16 bases in between. CDR3 protein: CASSQDVIRVGNEQFF. In DNA, the CDR3 is TGCGCCAGCAGCCAAGATGTAATCCGGGTCGGGAATGAGCAGTTCTTC.

In its sample, this clone was seen a few times. V is TRBV4-2 and J is TRBJ2-7; perhaps TRBD1 as D (5 bases). CDR1 is LGHNA, CDR2 YNFKEQ, per germline. The V end lost 4 bases, the J end lost 4 bases, and 17 bases lay between the germline ends. The CDR3 runs 15 residues. The CDR3 DNA follows: TGTGCCAGCAGCCCAACGCAGGGCCCGTCTTACGAGCAGTACTTC. It yields the protein CASSPTQGPSYEQYF.

This chain links TRBV27 with TRBJ1-4; 12 bases agree with TRBD1. After removal of 5 bases from V and 3 bases from J, the junction contained 4 bases not matched to a gene. Germline CDR1 MNHEY, CDR2 SMNVEV (reference sequence). The CDR3 has 16 residues. CDR3 sequence: CASSHGTGGPNEKLFF. The CDR3 bases are TGTGCCAGCAGTCACGGGACAGGGGGCCCTAATGAAAAACTGTTTTTT.

The chain couples TRBV29-1 to TRBJ2-7; TRBD1 is a possible D gene (5 bases). This CDR3 is built from 13 residues. V was trimmed by 4 bases and J by 0 bases, leaving 10 bases between them. Germline-derived CDR1 and CDR2 are SQVTM and ANQGSEA. The CDR3 DNA is TGCAGCGTTGTCCAGGGCGCCTCCTACGAGCAGTACTTC. This codes for CSVVQGASYEQYF.

V usage is TRBV6-5 and J usage is TRBJ1-1; D may be TRBD1 (5 bases). Per the germline V gene, CDR1 is MNHEY and CDR2 is SVGAGI. V lost 2 bases to trimming and J lost 3 bases, with 10 bases between them. There are 14 residues in the CDR3. The CDR3 DNA is TGTGCCAGCAGTTACGGGGGGGTGGACACTGAAGCTTTCTTT. Its translation is CASSYGGVDTEAFF.

The chain recombines TRBV5-4 with TRBJ1-4, with D perhaps matching TRBD1 (5 bases). From germline, CDR1 is SGHNT and CDR2 YYREEE (reference sequence). Trimming removed 1 base from V and 5 bases from J, with 12 bases in between. The CDR3 extends over 15 amino acids. CDR3: CASSLRQMGNEKLFF. CDR3 in DNA: TGTGCCAGCAGCTTGAGACAGATGGGGAATGAAAAACTGTTTTTT.

The chain combines TRBV19 with TRBJ2-7; 8 bases line up with TRBD2. Germline CDR1 reads LNHDA; CDR2 reads SQIVND (reference sequence). V gave up 4 bases and J gave up 0 bases; unmatched junction bases: 2. This CDR3 comprises 14 residues. The CDR3 sequence: CASSKSGSSYEQYF. CDR3 nucleotides: TGTGCCAGTAGTAAAAGCGGGAGCTCCTACGAGCAGTACTTC.

The rearrangement links TRBV6-5 to TRBJ2-7; TRBD1 matches at 8 bases. The V gene end was trimmed by 6 bases and the J gene end by 5 bases; junction bases not matched to a gene: 6. The CDR3 extends over 13 amino acids. The germline V gene encodes CDR1 MNHEY and CDR2 SVGAGI. The CDR3 is CASRADRDHEQYF. Written as DNA, the CDR3 is TGTGCCAGCAGAGCGGACAGGGACCACGAGCAGTACTTC.

The V call is TRBV7-8, the J call TRBJ2-1; the match to TRBD2 covers 8 bases. V shed 1 base and J 0 bases; nucleotides not matched to a gene: 14. The germline V gene has CDR1 SGHVS and CDR2 FQNEAQ. This CDR3 comprises 20 residues. The DNA for the CDR3 is TGTGCCAGCAGCTTAGTTCTTCCCCGTAGCGGGACAAGCTCCTACAATGAGCAGTTCTTC. It specifies CASSLVLPRSGTSSYNEQFF.

V and J are TRBV2 and TRBJ2-7; D not certain. The ends were cut back, 4 bases at V and 3 bases at J, with 7 bases in the middle. Germline V gives CDR1 SNHLY, CDR2 FYNNEI. The CDR3 length is 12 residues. The CDR3 loop is CASSVRVYEQYF. The CDR3 DNA is TGTGCCAGCAGTGTTCGGGTCTACGAGCAGTACTTC.

This rearrangement joins TRBV21-1 to TRBJ1-3; the table gives TRBD1 as D, unverified against the DNA. TRBV21-1 is tagged as a pseudogene. There are 21 residues in the CDR3. The CDR3 reads CASSKVKGIKEGQGAGNTIYF. The CDR3 coding sequence is TGTGCCAGCAGCAAAGTGAAAGGGATTAAGGAGGGACAGGGGGCTGGAAACACCATATATTTT.

The V call is TRBV5-1, the J call TRBJ2-7, with 8 bases lining up with TRBD2. The germline V gene encodes CDR1 SGHRS and CDR2 YFSETQ. This CDR3 is 14 amino acids long. V was clipped by 4 bases and J by 5 bases; unmatched bases: 8. CDR3 sequence (DNA): TGCGCCAGCAGCCGAAATAGCGGGATCGACGAGCAGTACTTC. It is translated as CASSRNSGIDEQYF.

This clone was seen a handful of times. The J gene is TRBJ2-7, the V gene TRBV7-9; 8 nucleotides agree with TRBD1. The CDR3 contains 15 residues. The germline gives CDR1 SEHNR, CDR2 FQNEAQ (reference sequence). J was trimmed by 0 bases and V by 4 bases; bases with no gene match: 5. This chain's CDR3 is CASSSWTGSSYEQYF. In nucleotides, the CDR3 is TGTGCCAGCAGCTCTTGGACAGGGAGCTCCTACGAGCAGTACTTC.

The rearrangement joins TRBV5-1 to TRBJ2-1; perhaps TRBD1 as D (7 bases). The CDR3 is 11 amino acids. V was pared by 7 bases and J by 12 bases, with 14 bases between. Per germline, CDR1 SGHRS and CDR2 YFSETQ. The CDR3 region is CASAQGGWQFF. The CDR3 region has the DNA TGCGCCAGCGCTCAGGGGGGATGGCAGTTCTTC.

This clone showed up just once. This chain connects TRBV28 to TRBJ2-2; 7 bases agree with TRBD2. The CDR3 extends over 15 amino acids. Trimming cost V 2 bases and J 4 bases; bases outside gene matches: 4. Germline values: CDR1 MDHEN, CDR2 SYDVKM. CDR3 amino acids: CASSLRRESTGELFF. The CDR3 DNA is TGTGCCAGCAGTTTAAGGCGGGAGAGCACCGGGGAGCTGTTTTTT.

This rearrangement joins TRBV6-1 to TRBJ2-7, with 9 positions matching TRBD2. There are 14 residues in the CDR3. J gave up 3 bases and V 6 bases, and 6 bases lay outside the gene matches. Per germline, CDR1 MNHNS and CDR2 SASEGT. The CDR3 protein is CASSVAGEIYEQYF. CDR3 bases: TGTGCCAGCAGCGTAGCGGGAGAGATCTACGAGCAGTACTTC.

V gene TRBV27 combines with J gene TRBJ2-3; 14 positions agree with TRBD2. The germline V gene encodes CDR1 MNHEY and CDR2 SMNVEV (reference sequence). Germline trimming cut 5 bases from V and 12 bases from J; bases unmatched to any gene: 10. The CDR3 has 15 amino acids. The CDR3 coding sequence is TGTGCCAGCAGTCCCGGGACTAGCGGGAGAGTTCTACAGTATTTT. Its translation is CASSPGTSGRVLQYF.

The chain links TRBV2 to TRBJ1-1, with TRBD1 as a possible D gene (5 bases). Germline loops: CDR1 SNHLY, CDR2 FYNNEI. The CDR3 has 14 amino acids. V lost 7 bases to trimming and J lost 0 bases, with 12 bases between them. CDR3 nucleotides: TGTGCCAGCATTGCAGGGCTCCTGAACACTGAAGCTTTCTTT. This gives the protein CASIAGLLNTEAFF.

The V call is TRBV19, the J call TRBJ2-7; D might be TRBD1 (5 bases). The ends were cut back, 5 bases at V and 1 base at J, with 18 bases in the middle. The germline gives CDR1 LNHDA, CDR2 SQIVND (reference sequence). This CDR3 is 16 amino acids long. The CDR3 DNA reads as TGTGCCAGTAGTCCCAGGGATCTCCCAGTATCCTACGAGCAGTACTTC. As protein: CASSPRDLPVSYEQYF.

In its sample, this clone was seen once. This chain links TRBV30 with TRBJ1-5, with D possibly TRBD1 on 6 matching bases. V was clipped by 3 bases and J by 2 bases, with 14 bases between them. The germline gives CDR1 GTSNPN, CDR2 SVGIG (reference sequence). The CDR3 spans 15 residues. The chain's CDR3 is CAWRIQGSRNQPQHF. The CDR3 nucleotides are TGTGCCTGGAGGATACAGGGATCTCGCAATCAGCCCCAGCATTTT.

The chain joins TRBV2 to TRBJ2-5; 8 bases fit TRBD2. CDR3 length: 14 residues. Germline-derived CDR1 and CDR2 are SNHLY and FYNNEI. V was pared by 6 bases and J by 1 base, with 4 bases of the junction left unmatched. Here the CDR3 DNA reads TGTGCCAGCAGACTAGCGGACATCCAAGAGACCCAGTACTTC. Protein: CASRLADIQETQYF. The full variable domain, completed using reference TRBV2 and TRBJ2-5, is EPEVTQTPSHQVTQMGQEVILRCVPISNHLYFYWYRQILGQKVEFLVSFYNNEISEKSEIFDDQFSVERPDGSNFTLKIRSTKLEDSAMYFCASRLADIQETQYFGPGTRLLVL.

This clone appeared a few times. The genes are TRBV6-1 and TRBJ2-3; TRBD1 is a possible D gene (7 bases). Germline CDR1 MNHNS, CDR2 SASEGT. The CDR3 has 14 residues. Between the trimmed V and J ends, which lost 8 bases and 0 bases, there was a span of 12 bases. For the CDR3, the DNA is TGTGCCAGCCAGGGGGGACTTAGCACAGATACGCAGTATTTT. Translating it yields CASQGGLSTDTQYF.